Many counts were recorded for the clone carrying this T cell receptor beta chain. Antigen specificity is unknown. This record comes from a study of T cells in Graves' hyperthyroidism and ophthalmopathy. Turning to the study itself: Pretreatment peripheral blood was obtained at initial diagnosis. General study points: Blood also showed most of the thyroid clonotypes that were expanded above 0.001.

The CDR3 extends over 18 amino acids. V lost 0 bases and J 1 base, leaving 19 bases between the germline ends. Germline V gives CDR1 SGHDT, CDR2 YYEEEE. Lactation, pregnancy, other autoimmune disease or uncontrolled infection excluded patients. Each 10 ml fresh peripheral blood draw supplied the PBMCs. Researchers took RNA transcripts and amplified the TCR beta CDR3 regions from them. The HTBI primer set served for first-round RT-PCR of the TCR CDR3. TCRdb reprocessed the multiplex PCR reads with MiXCR, giving one entry per CDR3 protein. The sample includes approximately 610,000 distinct CDR3 sequences, over 15% of them seen just once.

This TCR was sampled from a woman between 18 and 30 years old with Graves' hyperthyroidism. The rearrangement uses TRBV5-6 and TRBJ1-1; D remains ambiguous. The sample taken for sequencing was blood. The CDR3 DNA sequence: TGTGCCAGCAGCTTGGGCCGTCTTCACAGAGCCCCGAACACTGAAGCTTTCTTT. Its protein product is CASSLGRLHRAPNTEAFF.